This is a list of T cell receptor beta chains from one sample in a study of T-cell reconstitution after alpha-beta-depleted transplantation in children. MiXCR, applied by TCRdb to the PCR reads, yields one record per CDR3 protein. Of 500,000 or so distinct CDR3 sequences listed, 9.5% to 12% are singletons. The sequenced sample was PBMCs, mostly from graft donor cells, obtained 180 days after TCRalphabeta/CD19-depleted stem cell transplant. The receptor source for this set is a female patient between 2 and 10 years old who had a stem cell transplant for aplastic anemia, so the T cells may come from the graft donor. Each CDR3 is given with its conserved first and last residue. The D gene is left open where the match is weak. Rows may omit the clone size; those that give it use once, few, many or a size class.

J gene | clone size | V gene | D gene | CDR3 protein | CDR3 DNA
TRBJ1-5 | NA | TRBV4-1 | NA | CASSSERGLGQPQHF | TGCGCCAGCAGCTCAGAAAGGGGGTTAGGCCAGCCCCAGCATTTT
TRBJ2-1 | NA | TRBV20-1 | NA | CSARSQSFYNEQFF | TGCAGTGCTAGATCTCAGTCGTTCTACAATGAGCAGTTCTTC
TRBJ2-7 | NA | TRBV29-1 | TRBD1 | CSVLKVWTGASEQYF | TGCAGCGTCTTAAAGGTCTGGACAGGGGCCTCCGAGCAGTACTTC
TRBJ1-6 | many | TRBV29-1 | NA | CSVRAEYNSPLHF | TGCAGCGTTCGGGCAGAATATAATTCACCCCTCCACTTT
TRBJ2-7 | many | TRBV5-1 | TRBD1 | CASSLEGGAYEQYF | TGCGCCAGCAGCTTGGAAGGGGGCGCGTACGAGCAGTACTTC
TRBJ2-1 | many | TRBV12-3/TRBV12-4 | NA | CASSLFLRGEQFF | TGTGCCAGCAGTTTATTTTTGAGGGGTGAGCAGTTCTTC
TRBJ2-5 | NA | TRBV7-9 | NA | CASSHSLQETQYF | TGTGCCAGCAGCCACTCCCTCCAAGAGACCCAGTACTTC
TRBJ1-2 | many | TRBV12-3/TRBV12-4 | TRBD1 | CASSPGQNYGYTF | TGTGCCAGCAGCCCGGGACAGAACTATGGCTACACCTTC
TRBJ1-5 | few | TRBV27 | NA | CASSPGRLSNQPQHF | TGTGCCAGCAGTCCGGGACGTCTTAGCAATCAGCCCCAGCATTTT
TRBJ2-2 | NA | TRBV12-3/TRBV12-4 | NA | CASSSGSGELFF | TGTGCCAGCAGTTCGGGGTCCGGGGAGCTGTTTTTT
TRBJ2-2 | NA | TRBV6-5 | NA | CASSYAARGAGELFF | TGTGCCAGCAGTTACGCAGCGCGGGGTGCCGGGGAGCTGTTTTTT
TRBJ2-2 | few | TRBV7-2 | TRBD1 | CASWTGDTGELFF | TGTGCCAGCTGGACAGGGGACACCGGGGAGCTGTTTTTT
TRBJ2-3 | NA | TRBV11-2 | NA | CASSSFSLTDTQYF | TGTGCCAGCAGCTCCTTCTCTCTCACAGATACGCAGTATTTT